This T cell receptor beta chain is from a study of technical replicates of blood from several donors. Sequenced by immunoSEQ multiplex PCR; TCRdb stores in-frame clones only, minus some. The sample contains 75,000 to 90,000 clones, 85% to 95% of which appear only once. Trimming shortened V by 7 bases and J by 10 bases, and 14 bases separated the two germline ends. CDR3 length: 11 residues. Germline V gene data show CDR1 as LNHDA and CDR2 as SQIVND (reference sequence). The V gene is TRBV19, the J gene TRBJ2-7, with D possibly being TRBD1 (6 bases). The sample consisted of T cells isolated from PBMCs. The TCR originated in a human donor in good health. The CDR3 is CASTDSYSQYF. For the CDR3, the DNA is TGTGCCAGTACGGACAGTTACTCACAGTACTTC.